A single sample gave rise to the 10 T cell receptor beta chains below, sequenced in a study of shared clonotypes between healthy human individuals. This table comes from immunoSEQ multiplex PCR, and its TCRdb copy is limited to in-frame clones, with some not included. The sample records around 690,000 clones, 90% being singletons. The material sequenced was memory CD8+ T cells from PBMCs. Subset specified: CD45RO+ cells pooled with CCR7-negative TemRA cells. These receptors were taken from a man aged 18 to 29 in good health. Some clones in this sample may be carry-over from other donors' samples.

The CDR3 DNA is TGTGCCAGCAGCTTAAACTACGAGCAGCAGTACTTC. Its protein product is CASSLNYEQQYF. The chain links TRBV7-9 to TRBJ2-5; D unclear. The CDR3 spans 12 residues. V gave up 2 bases and J gave up 11 bases, with 12 bases separating them. Germline V gene data show CDR1 as SEHNR and CDR2 as FQNEAQ (reference sequence).

The CDR3 DNA is TGTGCCAGCAGCCCCGGACAGGGGGCCTACAATGAGCAGTTCTTC. This encodes CASSPGQGAYNEQFF. The V and J genes are TRBV9 and TRBJ2-1; 10 bases map to TRBD1. Germline V gives CDR1 SGDLS, CDR2 YYNGEE. Trimming at V came to 4 bases and at J to 2 bases, leaving 3 bases not matched to a gene. This CDR3 spans 15 amino acids.

The chain carries TRBV29-1 and TRBJ1-2; 7 bases are a match to TRBD1. V lost 4 bases and J lost 1; bases outside the gene matches: 3. The CDR3 has 13 amino acids. Germline V lookup: CDR1 SQVTM, CDR2 ANQGSEA. As DNA, the CDR3 is TGCAGCGTTGGAGCAGGGGGTAACTATGGCTACACCTTC. Its translation: CSVGAGGNYGYTF.

This chain connects TRBV5-6 to TRBJ1-1, with D uncertain. The length of the CDR3 is 15 residues. V was trimmed by 4 bases and J by 0 bases, leaving 13 bases between them. CDR1 and CDR2 from the germline V gene are SGHDT and YYEEEE. The CDR3 loop is CASSEANSLNTEAFF. CDR3 in DNA: TGTGCCAGCAGCGAAGCAAACTCCCTGAACACTGAAGCTTTCTTT.

The J gene is TRBJ2-1, the V gene TRBV6-4; D unclear. The CDR3 sequence is 14 residues long. Deletions cut 0 bases from V and 4 bases from J, with 7 bases between. Germline assignment: CDR1 MRHNA and CDR2 SNTAGT. The CDR3 DNA sequence: TGTGCCAGCAGTGACTCGTTGGGGTACAATGAGCAGTTCTTC. This sequence encodes CASSDSLGYNEQFF.

The chain employs TRBV5-6 and TRBJ1-2; D unresolved. V was trimmed by 0 bases and J by 1 base, leaving 7 bases between them. The CDR3 has 14 amino acids. CDR1 is SGHDT, CDR2 YYEEEE, per germline. The CDR3 loop is CASSLGGFNYGYTF. The CDR3 DNA reads TGTGCCAGCAGCTTGGGGGGATTTAACTATGGCTACACCTTC.

The V and J genes are TRBV14 and TRBJ2-1; 10 bases are a match to TRBD2. The CDR3 loop spans 17 amino acids. Germline trimming cut 0 bases from V and 9 bases from J; bases unmatched to any gene: 11. CDR1 SGHDN and CDR2 FVKESK come from the germline V gene. The CDR3 is CASSQDGRLAGAVEQFF. The DNA of the CDR3 is TGTGCCAGCAGCCAAGATGGGCGGCTAGCGGGAGCTGTTGAGCAGTTCTTC. Based on the CDR3 plus reference TRBV14 and TRBJ2-1, the full variable domain is EAGVTQFPSHSVIEKGQTVTLRCDPISGHDNLYWYRRVMGKEIKFLLHFVKESKQDESGMPNNRFLAERTGGTYSTLKVQPAELEDSGVYFCASSQDGRLAGAVEQFFGPGTRLTVL.

This clone was recorded a few times. V gene TRBV4-3 combines with J gene TRBJ1-3; D gene uncertain. The V end was cut by 1 base, the J end by 5 bases, with 12 bases between. Per germline, CDR1 LGHNA and CDR2 YSLEER. The length of the CDR3 is 15 residues. The CDR3 spells CASSQGRTGRNTIYF. DNA of the CDR3: TGCGCCAGCAGCCAAGGTCGGACGGGGAGAAACACCATATATTTT.

The V and J genes are TRBV28 and TRBJ2-7; D uncertain. In germline, CDR1 is MDHEN, CDR2 SYDVKM. V was trimmed by 4 bases and J by 5 bases, leaving 6 bases between them. CDR3 length: 11 amino acids. The CDR3: CASSSPNEQYF. DNA for the CDR3: TGTGCCAGCAGTTCTCCCAACGAGCAGTACTTC.

On this clone itself: Possible read error: a much larger clone is one base away. The same CDR3 is also encoded by other DNA sequences in this sample. This chain joins TRBV5-1 and TRBJ2-7; D uncertain. Deletions cut 0 bases from V and 4 bases from J, with 2 bases between. CDR3 size: 11 residues. Germline CDR1 and CDR2: SGHRS and YFSETQ. The CDR3 spells CASSLGYEQYF. The DNA of the CDR3 is TGCGCCAGCAGCTTGGGGTACGAGCAGTACTTC.